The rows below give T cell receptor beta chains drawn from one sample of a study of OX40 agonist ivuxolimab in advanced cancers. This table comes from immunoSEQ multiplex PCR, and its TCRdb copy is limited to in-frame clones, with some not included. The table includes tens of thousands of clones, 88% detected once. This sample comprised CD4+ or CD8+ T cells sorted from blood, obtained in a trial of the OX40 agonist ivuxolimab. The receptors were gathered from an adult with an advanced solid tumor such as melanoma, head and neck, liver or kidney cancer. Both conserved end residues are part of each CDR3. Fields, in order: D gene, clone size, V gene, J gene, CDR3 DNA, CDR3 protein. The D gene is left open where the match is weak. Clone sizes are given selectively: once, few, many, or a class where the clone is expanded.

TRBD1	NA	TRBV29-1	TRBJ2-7	TGCAGCGTGGGAACCGGGACAGGGTCGTACGAGCAGTACTTC	CSVGTGTGSYEQYF
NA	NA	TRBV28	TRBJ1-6	TGTGCCAGCACCCCGCCCGTGACCACAGGCCGGGATCAAATCCACTTT	CASTPPVTTGRDQIHF
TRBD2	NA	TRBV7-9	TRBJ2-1	TGTGCCAGCAGTAGGACTAGCGGGATAGCCTACAATGAGCAGTTCTTC	CASSRTSGIAYNEQFF
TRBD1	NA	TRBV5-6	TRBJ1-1	TGTGCCACCACCGGGACAGGGGGCGCGAACACTGAAGCTTTCTTT	CATTGTGGANTEAFF
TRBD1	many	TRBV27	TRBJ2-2	TGTGCCAGCAGTTTCTACAACAGGGGCCCGAACACCGGGGAGCTGTTTTTT	CASSFYNRGPNTGELFF
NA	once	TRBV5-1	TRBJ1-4	TGCGCCAGCAGCTTGTGGGGGGAGAAGAATGAAAAACTGTTTTTT	CASSLWGEKNEKLFF
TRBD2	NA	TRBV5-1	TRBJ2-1	TGCGCCAGCAGCTTTTCTGCGGGAGAATCCTACAATGAGCAGTTCTTC	CASSFSAGESYNEQFF
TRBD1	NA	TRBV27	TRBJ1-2	TGTGCCAGCAGTTTATCCTTAAGGGGGCCGGAGAACTATGGCTACACCTTC	CASSLSLRGPENYGYTF
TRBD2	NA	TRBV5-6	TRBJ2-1	TGTGCCAGCAGCCGAACTAGCGGGAGTACGTACAATGAGCAGTTCTTC	CASSRTSGSTYNEQFF
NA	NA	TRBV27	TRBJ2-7	TGTGCCACCTCCTTCCAGGGGAAACCCTACGAGCAGTACTTC	CATSFQGKPYEQYF
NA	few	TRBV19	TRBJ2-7	TGTGCCAGTAGTATGGAGGTGGGCCGGGAGCAGTACTTC	CASSMEVGREQYF
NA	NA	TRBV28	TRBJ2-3	TGTGCCACCAAGGGACTCGGCACAGATTATACGCAGTATTTT	CATKGLGTDYTQYF
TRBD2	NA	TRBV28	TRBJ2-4	TGTGCCAGCAGCTCCGGGACTAGCCTGGCCAAAAACATTCAGTACTTC	CASSSGTSLAKNIQYF
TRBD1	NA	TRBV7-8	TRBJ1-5	TGTGCCAGCAGCCCCGATGAGGGGGCGTTTCAGCCCCAGCATTTT	CASSPDEGAFQPQHF
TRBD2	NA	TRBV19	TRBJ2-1	TGTGCCAGTAGTCGTTGGACGGGAGGGACGGGGAATGAGCAGTTCTTC	CASSRWTGGTGNEQFF
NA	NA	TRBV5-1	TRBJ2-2	TGCGCCAGCAGCGTGAGGACGGACACCGGGGAGCTGTTTTTT	CASSVRTDTGELFF
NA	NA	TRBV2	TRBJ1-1	TGTGCCAGCAGGGAGACAGGTACTGAAGCTTTCTTT	CASRETGTEAFF
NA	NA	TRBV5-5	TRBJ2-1	TGTGCCAGCAGCTTGGGTCCGGACATCAGCAGCGATGAGCAGTTCTTC	CASSLGPDISSDEQFF
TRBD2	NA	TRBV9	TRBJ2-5	TGTGCCAGCAGCGTAGTTAGCGGGAGTGAGACCCAGTACTTC	CASSVVSGSETQYF
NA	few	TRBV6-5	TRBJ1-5	TGTGCCAGCAGTTACTCGAGGGGGGGCGATCAGCCCCAGCATTTT	CASSYSRGGDQPQHF
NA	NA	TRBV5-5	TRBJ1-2	TGTGCCAGCAGCCCTCGGGGCCTAAACGGCTACACCTTC	CASSPRGLNGYTF
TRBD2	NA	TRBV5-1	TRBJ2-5	TGCGCCAGCAGCTTGGGAGCGGGGGCGAGCCAAGAGACCCAGTACTTC	CASSLGAGASQETQYF
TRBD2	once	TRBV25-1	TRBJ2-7	TGTGCCAGCAGTGATTGGACCTCGGCGGGAGTCGGGTACGAGCAGTACTTC	CASSDWTSAGVGYEQYF
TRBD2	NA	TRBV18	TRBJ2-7	TGTGCCAGCTCACCAATGGAAGCGGGAGGCAACTACGAGCAGTACTTC	CASSPMEAGGNYEQYF
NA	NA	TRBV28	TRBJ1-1	TGTGCCAGCAGTTTAAACAGGGAAGCTTTCTTT	CASSLNREAFF
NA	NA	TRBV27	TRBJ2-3	TGTGCCAGCAGTTTACCAGCAGATACGCAGTATTTT	CASSLPADTQYF
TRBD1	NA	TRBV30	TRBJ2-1	TGTGCCTGGACCCGCTCGGACAGGGCATCCTACAATGAGCAGTTCTTC	CAWTRSDRASYNEQFF
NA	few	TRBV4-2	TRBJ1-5	TGTGCCAGCAGCCAAGATCTCTGGGACCAGCCCCAGCATTTT	CASSQDLWDQPQHF
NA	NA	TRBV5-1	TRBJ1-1	TGCGCCAGCAGCTCCGGGGGACTAAGCGGGACTGAAGCTTTCTTT	CASSSGGLSGTEAFF
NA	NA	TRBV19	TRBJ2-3	TGTGCCAGTAGTTCCGGACTGCCTATAGATACGCAGTATTTT	CASSSGLPIDTQYF
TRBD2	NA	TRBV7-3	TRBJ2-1	TGTGCCAGCAGCCTGGGACTAGCGGGAGTGAATGAGCAGTTCTTC	CASSLGLAGVNEQFF
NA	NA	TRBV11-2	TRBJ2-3	TGTGCCAGCAGTGGGGGGAAAAACGCAATAGATACGCAGTATTTT	CASSGGKNAIDTQYF
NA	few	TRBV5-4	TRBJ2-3	TGTGCCAGCAGCTTGAGCAGCACAGATACGCAGTATTTT	CASSLSSTDTQYF
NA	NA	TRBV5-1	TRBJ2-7	TGCGCCAGCAGCTTGGGGCAGAGTACCTACGAGCAGTACTTC	CASSLGQSTYEQYF
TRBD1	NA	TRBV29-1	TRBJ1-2	TGCAGCGTTAAAGGGACAGGGGGCCACGGCTATGGCTACACCTTC	CSVKGTGGHGYGYTF
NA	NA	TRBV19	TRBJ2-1	TGTGCCAGTACCATTCGTACCTCCTCTGGCTACAATGAGCAGTTCTTC	CASTIRTSSGYNEQFF
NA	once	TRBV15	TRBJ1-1	TGTGCCACCAGCAGAGAACAGAACACTGAAGCTTTCTTT	CATSREQNTEAFF
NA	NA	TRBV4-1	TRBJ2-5	TGCGCCAGCAGCCCACAGGGGGCAGCGGGAGGGCCGTATGAGACCCAGTACTTC	CASSPQGAAGGPYETQYF
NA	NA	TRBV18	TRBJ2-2	TGTGCCAGCTCACCCAGCGGGCCGAACACCGGGGAGCTGTTTTTT	CASSPSGPNTGELFF
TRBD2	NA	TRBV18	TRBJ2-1	TGTGCCAGCTCACCACCGGGACTAGCGGGGAACAATGAGCAGTTCTTC	CASSPPGLAGNNEQFF